This T cell receptor beta chain was obtained from a study of blood T cell repertoires in COVID-19. Overall study: COVID-19 samples from acute and convalescent phases originated in the United States, Italy and Spain. Nucleic acid was either cDNA or gDNA, and it came from T cells, B-cell-depleted T cells, or PBMCs.

The authors' processing: From reference gene primer amplification, estimates of nucleated cell counts were derived. Only in-frame clones appear in the TCRdb table, and some are missing; sequencing was by immunoSEQ multiplex PCR. Clone size and V and J calls were adopted from that table, with D and trimming inferred from the DNA. The sample yields tens of thousands of clones, approximately 90% seen once. This CDR3 has 13 residues. With 1 base removed from V and 7 bases from J, the gap between germline ends came to 9 bases. Germline V gene data show CDR1 as KGHDR and CDR2 as SFDVKD. The V call is TRBV24-1, the J call TRBJ1-2, with D possibly being TRBD1 (5 bases). What was sequenced was peripheral blood. This receptor was taken from a man aged 30 to 45 with acute or convalescent COVID-19. CDR3 in amino acids: CATSDFRQGGYTF. The CDR3, as DNA: TGTGCCACCAGTGATTTTCGGCAGGGTGGCTACACCTTC.